This T cell receptor beta chain was identified during a study of early T cells in non-severe SARS-CoV-2 infection. General study points: Reliance on VDJdb matching favored anti-spike CD8 responses; private and CD4 specificities were missed.

Germline CDR1 SGHRS, CDR2 YFSETQ. V was pared by 5 bases and J by 1 base, with 11 bases between. The CDR3 runs 14 residues. On this clonotype: Its antigen is still unknown.

TCRdb fed the 5' RACE reads into MiXCR, producing one record per CDR3 protein. The table lists about 30,000 distinct CDR3 sequences, approximately 5.2% of them singletons. This rearrangement joins TRBV5-1 to TRBJ2-3; D not resolved. This receptor was identified in an adult who was a healthcare worker with PCR-confirmed SARS-CoV-2 infection or an uninfected control (not recorded which). The sample consisted of whole blood. Here the CDR3 reads CASSIVGGTDTQYF. The DNA of the CDR3 is TGCGCCAGCAGTATTGTAGGTGGCACAGATACGCAGTATTTT.